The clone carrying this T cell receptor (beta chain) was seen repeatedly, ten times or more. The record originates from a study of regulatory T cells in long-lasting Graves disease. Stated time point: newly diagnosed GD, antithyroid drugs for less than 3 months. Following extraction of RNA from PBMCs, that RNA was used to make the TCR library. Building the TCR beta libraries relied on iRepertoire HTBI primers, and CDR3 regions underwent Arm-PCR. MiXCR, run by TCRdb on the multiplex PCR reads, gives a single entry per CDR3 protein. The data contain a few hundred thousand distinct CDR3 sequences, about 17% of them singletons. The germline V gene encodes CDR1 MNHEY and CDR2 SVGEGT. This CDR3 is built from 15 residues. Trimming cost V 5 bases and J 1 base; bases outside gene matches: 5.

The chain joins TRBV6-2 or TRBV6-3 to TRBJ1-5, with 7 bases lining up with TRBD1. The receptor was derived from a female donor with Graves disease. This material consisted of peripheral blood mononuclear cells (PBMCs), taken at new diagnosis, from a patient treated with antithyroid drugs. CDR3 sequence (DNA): TGTGCCAGCAGTCACCGGGACAGCAGCAATCAGCCCCAGCATTTT. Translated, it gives CASSHRDSSNQPQHF.